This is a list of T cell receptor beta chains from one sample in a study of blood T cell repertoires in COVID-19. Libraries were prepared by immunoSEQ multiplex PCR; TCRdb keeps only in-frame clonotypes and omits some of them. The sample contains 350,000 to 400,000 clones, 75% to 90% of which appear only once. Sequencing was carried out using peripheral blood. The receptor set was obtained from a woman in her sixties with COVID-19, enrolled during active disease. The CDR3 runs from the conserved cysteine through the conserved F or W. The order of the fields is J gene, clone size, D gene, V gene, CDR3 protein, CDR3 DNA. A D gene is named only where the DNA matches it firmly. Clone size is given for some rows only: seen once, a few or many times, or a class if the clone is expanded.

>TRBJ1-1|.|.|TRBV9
CASSVGANTEAFF
TGTGCCAGCAGCGTAGGAGCGAACACTGAAGCTTTCTTT
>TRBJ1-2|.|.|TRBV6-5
CASSLGRGGGYTF
TGTGCCAGCAGCTTAGGGCGGGGCGGAGGCTACACCTTC
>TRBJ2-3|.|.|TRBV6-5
CASSFSGLYADTQYF
TGTGCCAGCAGTTTTTCAGGCTTATATGCAGATACGCAGTATTTT
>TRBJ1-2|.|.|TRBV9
CASSVELDSFNYGYTF
TGTGCCAGCAGCGTCGAACTTGACAGTTTTAACTATGGCTACACCTTC
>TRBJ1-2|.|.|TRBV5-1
CASSVDENQGRVYGYTF
TGCGCCAGCAGCGTCGATGAGAACCAGGGGCGCGTCTATGGCTACACCTTC
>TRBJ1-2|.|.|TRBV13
CASSLSAGGYTF
TGTGCCAGCAGCTTATCCGCCGGGGGCTACACCTTC
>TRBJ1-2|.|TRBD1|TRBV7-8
CASSPSTGSGGYTF
TGTGCCAGCAGCCCTTCGACAGGGTCGGGGGGCTACACCTTC
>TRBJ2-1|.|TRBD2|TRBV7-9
CASSFPNRLAGGGEQFF
TGTGCCAGCAGCTTCCCCAACCGGCTAGCGGGGGGTGGTGAGCAGTTCTTC
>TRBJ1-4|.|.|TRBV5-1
CASSLLAGGEKLFF
TGCGCCAGCAGCTTGTTAGCGGGAGGTGAAAAACTGTTTTTT
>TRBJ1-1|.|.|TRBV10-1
CASSAGSTEAFF
TGCGCCAGCAGTGCGGGGAGCACTGAAGCTTTCTTT
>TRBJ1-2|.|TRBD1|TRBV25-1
CATSGGHGYTF
TGTGCCACTTCAGGGGGTCATGGCTACACCTTT
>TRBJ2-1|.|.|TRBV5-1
CASSPGGASHNEQFF
TGCGCCAGCAGCCCCGGCGGGGCCAGCCACAATGAGCAGTTCTTC
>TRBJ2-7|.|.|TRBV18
CASSPTGSYEQYF
TGTGCCAGCTCACCTACAGGGTCCTACGAGCAGTACTTC
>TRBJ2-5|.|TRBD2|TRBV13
CASSLLSGGAGETQYF
TGTGCCAGCAGCTTGCTGAGCGGGGGGGCCGGGGAGACCCAGTACTTC
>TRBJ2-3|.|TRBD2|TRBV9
CASSVGAGGLVGTDTQYF
TGTGCCAGCAGCGTAGGTGCGGGGGGGCTTGTGGGCACAGATACGCAGTATTTT
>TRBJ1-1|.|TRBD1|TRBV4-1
CASSQDRTGGTEAFF
TGCGCCAGCAGCCAAGATAGGACAGGGGGCACTGAAGCTTTCTTT
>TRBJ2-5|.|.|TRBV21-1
CASSKKESREEKETQYF
TGTGCCAGCAGCAAAAAAGAGAGCAGGGAAGAGAAAGAGACCCAGTACTTC
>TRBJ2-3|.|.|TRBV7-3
CASSLNPGLSTDTQYF
TGTGCCAGCAGCTTAAACCCGGGACTGAGCACAGATACGCAGTATTTT
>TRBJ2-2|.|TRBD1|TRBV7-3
CASSPGQGFTGELFF
TGTGCCAGCAGCCCCGGACAGGGGTTCACCGGGGAGCTGTTTTTT
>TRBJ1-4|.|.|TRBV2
CATTATNEKLFF
TGTGCCACGACAGCGACTAATGAAAAACTGTTTTTT
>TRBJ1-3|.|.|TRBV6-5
CASSYSQSGNTIYF
TGTGCCAGCAGTTACTCCCAGTCTGGAAACACCATATATTTT
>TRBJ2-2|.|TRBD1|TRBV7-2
CASSFLTGGTGELFF
TGTGCCAGCAGCTTCCTGACAGGGGGCACCGGGGAGCTGTTTTTT
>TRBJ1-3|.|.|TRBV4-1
CASSQDWASGNTIYF
TGCGCCAGCAGCCAAGATTGGGCCTCTGGAAACACCATATATTTT
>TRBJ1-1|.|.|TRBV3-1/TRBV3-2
CASSPLQGLNTEAFF
TGTGCCAGCAGCCCATTACAGGGCTTGAACACTGAAGCTTTCTTT
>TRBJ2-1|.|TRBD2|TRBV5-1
CASSLTTSGGHTEQFF
TGCGCCAGCAGCTTGACGACTAGCGGGGGGCACACTGAGCAGTTCTTC
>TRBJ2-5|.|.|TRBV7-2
CASSFMVAGGSDF
.
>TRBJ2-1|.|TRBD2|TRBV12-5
CASGFTSGGARSYNEQFF
TGTGCTAGTGGTTTTACTAGCGGGGGGGCTAGGTCCTACAATGAGCAGTTCTTC
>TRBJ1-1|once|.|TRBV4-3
CASSHLLLRLSSSEAFF
TGCGCCAGCAGCCACCTCTTGTTAAGACTTTCCTCGAGTGAAGCTTTCTTT
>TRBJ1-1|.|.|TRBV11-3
CASSSESGTPVF
TGTGCCAGCAGCTCTGAGTCCGGGACACCTGTCTTT
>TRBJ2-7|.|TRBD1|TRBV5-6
CASSHGTGNSYEQYF
TGTGCCAGCAGCCACGGGACAGGTAATTCCTACGAGCAGTACTTC
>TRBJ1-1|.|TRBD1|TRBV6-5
CASSGRGLNTEAFF
TGTGCCAGCAGCGGCAGGGGGCTGAACACTGAAGCTTTCTTT
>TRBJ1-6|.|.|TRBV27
CASSAGGAAFLNSPLHF
TGTGCCAGCAGTGCGGGAGGCGCGGCTTTTTTGAATTCACCCCTCCACTTT
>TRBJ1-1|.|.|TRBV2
CASSDPSAISNTEAFF
TGTGCCAGCAGTGATCCCAGCGCCATTTCGAACACTGAAGCTTTCTTT
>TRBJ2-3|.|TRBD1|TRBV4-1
CASSRPKGQEGTDTQYF
TGCGCCAGCAGCCGCCCGAAGGGACAGGAAGGCACAGATACGCAGTATTTT
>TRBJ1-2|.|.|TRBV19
CASSTSGQTNYGYTF
TGTGCCAGTAGTACTTCCGGACAGACTAACTATGGCTACACCTTC
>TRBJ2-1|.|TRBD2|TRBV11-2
CASSLRPTSSLSTYNEQFF
TGTGCCAGCAGCTTACGTCCGACTAGCTCCCTTTCCACCTACAATGAGCAGTTCTTC
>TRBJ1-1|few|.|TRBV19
CASSIGPTETEAFF
TGTGCCAGTAGTATAGGACCTACGGAGACTGAAGCTTTCTTT
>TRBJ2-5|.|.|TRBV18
CASSPGLRETQYF
TGTGCCAGCTCACCAGGACTGAGGGAGACCCAGTACTTC
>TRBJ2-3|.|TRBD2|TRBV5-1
CASARSSGEDTQYF
TGCGCCAGCGCCCGAAGTAGCGGGGAAGATACGCAGTATTTT
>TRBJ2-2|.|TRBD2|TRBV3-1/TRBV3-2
CASSQGLATGELFF
TGTGCCAGCAGCCAAGGACTAGCCACCGGGGAGCTGTTTTTT
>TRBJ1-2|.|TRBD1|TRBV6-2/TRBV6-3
CASSRNRGGYGYTF
TGTGCCAGCAGCCGTAACAGGGGAGGCTATGGCTACACCTTC
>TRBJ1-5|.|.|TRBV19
CASTVSAGAGQPQHF
TGTGCCAGTACCGTTTCGGCAGGGGCTGGACAGCCCCAGCATTTT
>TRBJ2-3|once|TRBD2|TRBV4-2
CASSQDPAGGPDTQYF
TGTGCCAGCAGCCAAGATCCAGCGGGGGGGCCCGATACGCAGTATTTT
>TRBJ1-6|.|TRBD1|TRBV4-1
CASSQEILHWDRDSPLHF
TGCGCCAGCAGCCAAGAAATTCTGCATTGGGACAGGGATTCACCCCTCCACTTT
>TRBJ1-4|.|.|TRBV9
CASSANRVPNEKLFF
TGTGCCAGCAGCGCCAACAGGGTTCCTAATGAAAAACTGTTTTTT
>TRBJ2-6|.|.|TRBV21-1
CASSKSIKSRQDSGANVLTF
TGTGCCAGCAGCAAATCGATAAAATCCAGGCAGGACTCTGGGGCCAACGTCCTGACTTTC
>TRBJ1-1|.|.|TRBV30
CAWKTGERLRTEAFF
TGTGCCTGGAAGACAGGTGAGCGGTTGAGGACTGAAGCTTTCTTT
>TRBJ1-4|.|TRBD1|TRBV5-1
CASSSQGETNEKLFF
TGCGCCAGCAGCTCACAGGGGGAGACTAATGAAAAACTGTTTTTT
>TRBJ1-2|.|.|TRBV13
CASSTRTKELDTF
TGTGCCAGCAGCACACGGACAAAGGAGCTGGACACCTTC
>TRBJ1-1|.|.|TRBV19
CASIPNPFRVNTEAFF
TGTGCCAGTATCCCAAATCCCTTTCGGGTAAACACTGAAGCTTTCTTT
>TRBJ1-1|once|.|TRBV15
CATSRDAGNTEAFF
TGTGCCACCAGCAGAGATGCGGGGAACACTGAAGCTTTCTTT
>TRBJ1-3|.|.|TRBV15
CATSRVRNTNFGNTIYF
TGTGCCACCAGCAGAGTGAGGAACACCAACTTTGGAAACACCATATATTTT
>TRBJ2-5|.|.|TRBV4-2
CASSHTRDNKETQYF
TGTGCCAGCAGCCACACCCGGGACAACAAAGAGACCCAGTACTTC
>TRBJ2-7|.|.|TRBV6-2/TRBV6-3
CASSYNQVRLSEQYF
TGTGCCAGCAGTTACAACCAGGTTCGGTTATCCGAGCAGTACTTC
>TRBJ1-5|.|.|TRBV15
CATSRAGDGSNQPQHF
TGTGCCACCAGCAGAGCGGGGGACGGAAGCAATCAGCCCCAGCATTTT
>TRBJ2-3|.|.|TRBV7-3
CASSLSGGRTDTQYF
TGTGCCAGCAGCTTATCCGGGGGGCGCACAGATACGCAGTATTTT
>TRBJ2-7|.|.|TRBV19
CASSPNRAPVF
TGTGCCAGTAGTCCCAACAGGGCCCCGGTTTTC
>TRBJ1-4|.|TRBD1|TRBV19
CASRTGGATNEKLFF
TGTGCCAGTAGGACAGGGGGGGCAACTAATGAAAAACTGTTTTTT
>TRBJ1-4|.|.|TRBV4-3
CASSLTRLAEGEKLFF
TGCGCCAGCAGCCTAACCCGGCTAGCGGAGGGTGAAAAACTGTTTTTT